These T cell receptor beta chains were read from a single sample in a study of tumor-infiltrating lymphocytes in glioblastoma multiforme. From the multiplex PCR reads, TCRdb called clonotypes with MiXCR, one entry per CDR3 protein. The sample lists some 15,000 distinct CDR3 sequences, approximately 71% seen once, with around half in the top ten. Sequenced input: brain tumor tissue. These TCRs come from a male donor with glioblastoma. Both conserved end residues are part of each CDR3.

TRBV5-6,CASSGLATSGYEQHF
TRBV6-5,CASSYLGRNTGELFF
TRBV11-1,CASSLARLDKGYEQCF
TRBV6-2/TRBV6-3,CASRPRTGGSSYEQYF
TRBV29-1,CSVVGRPRGELFF
TRBV6-5,CASSYTGQGVGYTF
TRBV11-1,CASSLSGGLDNEQFF
TRBV5-1,CASSAGQGSPNTKAFF
TRBV6-2/TRBV6-3,CASSLDSYSNQPQHF
TRBV29-1,CSVELGTSGSDEQYF
TRBV6-2/TRBV6-3,CASSYEASGKNEQFF
TRBV7-9,CASSAGLTAYGYTF
TRBV6-2/TRBV6-3,CVSSVSGVSYEQYF
TRBV4-3,CASSQDLRIEAFF
TRBV5-6,CAITLFTGGRPREQFF
TRBV11-2,CASSPGSGGYGYTF
TRBV30,CTWGHRGPQNSPLHF
TRBV11-2,CSSSLAGGLLSNEQFF
TRBV14,CAISQKTGYEKDTQYF
TRBV20-1,CSVRWERYNEQYF
TRBV6-1,CAGSILGGYEQYF
TRBV5-1,CASSFGPRTGGDTGELFF
TRBV20-1,CSASDPNRGFRKAKNIQYF
TRBV11-1,CASSTRDRVVELYF
TRBV12-3/TRBV12-4,CASSSPRGGNTGELFF
TRBV20-1,CRARGRTAYEQYF
TRBV28,CASNPASKNTEAFF
TRBV5-6,CASSPWTGRSEQFF
TRBV6-5,CASSVPTGEGQETQYF
TRBV10-3,CAISESMLGRPIYNEQFF
TRBV5-1,CASSTGTAPYGYTF
TRBV29-1,CSVLGRGGTGELFF
TRBV6-2/TRBV6-3,CASRGLAGLSSYNEQFF
TRBV5-5,CASSSVGFNSPIHF
TRBV11-2,CASSYQGGQETQYF
TRBV7-9,CASSSTSGRQPNNEQFF
TRBV30,CAWSVILTLSYNEQFF
TRBV20-1,CSARNLADKWKQYF
TRBV11-2,CASSLGAGSTDTQYF
TRBV6-1,CASSERAGEYNEQFF
TRBV29-1,CSATGTGILTQYF
TRBV4-1,CASSRGQGEHQPHHF
TRBV10-3,CATTSEEINAEAFF
TRBV14,CASSQFSGYTF
TRBV24-1,CATSDLEGLSHGQFF
TRBV11-2,CASSLPGNPSTDTQYF
TRBV4-2,CASSPRAGQGGAGELFF
TRBV10-1,CASSDIGTSGYNEQFF
TRBV29-1,CSVTGGTGELFF
TRBV7-9,CASSYGVQETQYF
TRBV10-3,CAISETGQEQYF
TRBV6-1,CASSQTGRSGEQYF
TRBV4-2,CASGQDRFNEQYF
TRBV11-3,CASSRAGGSNEQFF
TRBV4-1,CASQNLGSGDPPLHF
TRBV11-3,CASSLDGGYNEQFF
TRBV6-2/TRBV6-3,CAISYTPVFEAFF
TRBV6-1,CASRQGGEQYF
TRBV29-1,CSARPGGNEQFF
TRBV10-1,CASSDSGSYNEQFF